This TCR beta chain was profiled in a study of blood T cell repertoires in COVID-19. In the study overall: Donors in the United States, Italy and Spain gave samples during acute or convalescent COVID-19.

CDR1 is LNHDA and CDR2 is SQIVND in the germline V gene (reference sequence). Trimming cost V 7 bases and J 8 bases, with 15 bases left between them. CDR3 size: 13 residues. Measured with immunoSEQ multiplex PCR; TCRdb has only the in-frame clones, and not every one. The sample records fewer than 650,000 clones, approximately 91% being singletons. The chain recombines TRBV19 with TRBJ2-1; D perhaps matches TRBD2 (5 bases). The sequence derives from a woman between 50 and 59 years old with COVID-19, enrolled during active disease. Material for sequencing was peripheral blood. The CDR3 bases are TGTGCCAGTACGACTCCCGAGAGGGATGAGCAGTTCTTC. Protein: CASTTPERDEQFF.